The 15 T cell receptor beta chains listed next were all sequenced from one sample in a study of metastatic and nonmetastatic thyroid tumors. TCRdb called clones again from the PCR reads with MiXCR. The sample includes 21,000 or so clones, approximately 12% seen only once; the top ten take 24%. No patient had received any treatment before thyroid surgery. The sample consisted of blood. The source of these receptors is a female donor with papillary thyroid cancer or a benign thyroid nodule (not recorded which). Some clones in this sample may be carry-over from other donors' samples.

This clone was observed many times. The chain uses TRBV6-1 and TRBJ1-4; TRBD1 is a possible D gene (5 bases). There are 14 residues in the CDR3. CDR1 is MNHNS and CDR2 is SASEGT in the germline V gene. The V and J ends lost 5 bases and 8 bases respectively, with 15 bases between them. The CDR3 is CASSWRGGLEKLFF. CDR3 bases: TGTGCCAGCAGTTGGCGGGGGGGTTTGGAAAAACTGTTTTTT.

By sample fraction, this clone is medium-sized. The rearrangement links TRBV6-1 to TRBJ2-7; 11 bases fit TRBD1. In germline, CDR1 is MNHNS, CDR2 SASEGT. The V and J ends lost 6 bases and 7 bases, in that order; junction bases with no gene match: 8. The CDR3 extends over 14 amino acids. This CDR3 reads CASRPGGQGEEQYF. CDR3 bases: TGTGCCAGCAGACCCGGGGGACAGGGGGAAGAGCAGTACTTC.

This clone was counted ten times or more. The chain recombines TRBV7-2 with TRBJ1-1; no clear D gene. V dropped 1 base and J dropped 6 bases, with 12 bases sitting between them. This CDR3 spans 14 amino acids. CDR1 is SGHTA, CDR2 FQGNSA, per germline. The CDR3 sequence is CASSLGPSSSEAFF. CDR3 bases: TGTGCCAGCAGCTTAGGACCATCAAGCTCTGAAGCTTTCTTT.

This clone was counted many times. This sequence joins TRBV28 and TRBJ1-4; 7 bases are a match to TRBD1. Germline V gene data show CDR1 as MDHEN and CDR2 as SYDVKM. The CDR3 totals 16 residues. Unmatched junction bases numbered 11, after V lost 5 bases and J lost 5 bases. The CDR3 nucleotides are TGTGCCAGCAGTCCTGATACGGGACAGATCAATGAAAAACTGTTTTTT. Translation gives CASSPDTGQINEKLFF. Filled out from reference TRBV28 and TRBJ1-4, the complete variable domain reads DVKVTQSSRYLVKRTGEKVFLECVQDMDHENMFWYRQDPGLGLRLIYFSYDVKMKEKGDIPEGYSVSREKKERFSLILESASTNQTSMYLCASSPDTGQINEKLFFGSGTQLSVL.

This clone was found many times. CDR3 protein: CASSPGQWNQPQHF. CDR3 sequence (DNA): TGTGCCAGCAGCCCGGGACAGTGGAATCAGCCCCAGCATTTT. The chain joins TRBV11-2 to TRBJ1-5; 7 nucleotides agree with TRBD1. CDR1 SGHAT and CDR2 FQNNGV come from the germline V gene. This CDR3 has 14 residues. V shed 5 bases and J 4 bases; nucleotides not matched to a gene: 5.

This clone was seen ten or more times. This chain links TRBV5-1 with TRBJ2-1; TRBD2 matches 10 bases. The V segment lost 4 bases and the J segment 8 bases; nucleotides outside the gene matches: 12. In germline, CDR1 is SGHRS, CDR2 YFSETQ. This CDR3 has 16 amino acids. The CDR3, as DNA: TGCGCCAGCAGCCCCATAGCGGGAGGCGTGGGAGATGAGCAGTTCTTC. Encoded protein: CASSPIAGGVGDEQFF. Filled out from reference TRBV5-1 and TRBJ2-1, the complete variable domain reads KAGVTQTPRYLIKTRGQQVTLSCSPISGHRSVSWYQQTPGQGLQFLFEYFSETQRNKGNFPGRFSGRQFSNSRSEMNVSTLELGDSALYLCASSPIAGGVGDEQFFGPGTRLTVL.

The sample holds many counts of this clone. This chain uses TRBV11-2 with TRBJ2-7; possibly TRBD1 for D (5 bases). V was trimmed by 5 bases and J by 7 bases, leaving 18 bases between them. Germline V gives CDR1 SGHAT, CDR2 FQNNGV. The CDR3 has 14 amino acids. The CDR3 nucleotides are TGTGCCAGCAGCGCCCTTCGGGCTAACAGGGAGCAGTACTTC. Its protein is CASSALRANREQYF.

V is TRBV6-1 and J is TRBJ2-2; D may be TRBD1 or TRBD2 (5 bases each). Germline lookup yields CDR1 MNHNS and CDR2 SASEGT. This CDR3 has 13 residues. V gave up 4 bases and J gave up 2 bases, with 5 bases separating them. CDR3: CASSGDNTGELFF. The CDR3 coding sequence is TGTGCCAGCAGTGGGGACAACACCGGGGAGCTGTTTTTT.

This clone was picked up many times. The chain combines TRBV28 with TRBJ1-5; weak D call: TRBD1 (5 bases). V shed 5 bases and J shed 2 bases, with 10 bases lying between them. This CDR3 has 14 residues. Per the germline V gene, CDR1 is MDHEN and CDR2 is SYDVKM. The chain's CDR3 is CASSIQGGNQPQHF. Written as DNA, the CDR3 is TGTGCCAGCAGTATTCAGGGAGGCAATCAGCCCCAGCATTTT.

The sample holds many counts of this clone. The J gene is TRBJ1-4, the V gene TRBV18; 8 positions match TRBD1. Germline V gene data show CDR1 as KGHSH and CDR2 as LQKENI. The CDR3 runs to 15 residues. V was clipped by 4 bases and J by 6 bases; unmatched bases: 7. The CDR3 reads CASSLTPTGDEKLFF. CDR3 sequence (DNA): TGTGCCAGCTCACTGACACCGACAGGGGATGAAAAACTGTTTTTT. The full variable domain, rest sourced from reference TRBV18 and TRBJ1-4, is NAGVMQNPRHLVRRRGQEARLRCSPMKGHSHVYWYRQLPEEGLKFMVYLQKENIIDESGMPKERFSAEFPKEGPSILRIQQVVRGDSAAYFCASSLTPTGDEKLFFGSGTQLSVL.

This clone turned up a few times. V and J are TRBV19 and TRBJ1-2, with TRBD1 identical over 8 bases. V lost 3 bases, J lost 5 bases, and 8 bases stayed unmatched. The germline V gene has CDR1 LNHDA and CDR2 SQIVND (reference sequence). The CDR3 extends over 15 amino acids. The CDR3 here is CASSMGGQGSYGYTF. The DNA for the CDR3 is TGTGCCAGTAGTATGGGTGGACAGGGCAGTTATGGCTACACCTTC.

Remarks on this clone: A read error may be the cause here, since a much bigger clone is one base away. The chain recombines TRBV14 with TRBJ1-1; D is unresolved. CDR3 length: 16 residues. In germline, CDR1 is SGHDN, CDR2 FVKESK. V lost 0 bases and J 5 bases, leaving 16 bases between the germline ends. CDR3 region: CASSQDGKYSPTEAFF. CDR3 nucleotides: TGTGCCAGCAGCCAAGACGGGAAGTACAGCCCGACTGAAGCTTTCTTT.

This clone is medium-sized (0.01 to 0.1%). The chain recombines TRBV19 with TRBJ2-1; no definite D call. Trimming left V 5 bases short and J 6 bases short, with 2 bases between. This CDR3 has 10 amino acids. Germline lookup yields CDR1 LNHDA and CDR2 SQIVND (reference sequence). CDR3 protein: CASSANEQFF. Written as DNA, the CDR3 is TGTGCCAGTAGTGCCAATGAGCAGTTCTTC.

This rearrangement joins TRBV5-1 to TRBJ2-2; 9 bases match TRBD1. The germline gives CDR1 SGHRS, CDR2 YFSETQ. Trimming took 3 bases from V and 5 from J; bases not matched to a gene: 2. The CDR3 is 14 amino acids. This CDR3 is CASSWTGETGELFF. The DNA of the CDR3 is TGCGCCAGCAGCTGGACAGGGGAGACCGGGGAGCTGTTTTTT.

This clone was detected many times. The chain combines TRBV10-3 with TRBJ2-7; tentative D call: TRBD1 (6 bases). Trimming removed 9 bases from V and 3 bases from J, with 9 bases in between. Germline CDR1 ENHRY, CDR2 SYGVKD. The CDR3 runs to 11 residues. CDR3 nucleotide sequence: TGTGCCATAGGGGGTGGCTACGAGCAGTACTTC. This translates into CAIGGGYEQYF.